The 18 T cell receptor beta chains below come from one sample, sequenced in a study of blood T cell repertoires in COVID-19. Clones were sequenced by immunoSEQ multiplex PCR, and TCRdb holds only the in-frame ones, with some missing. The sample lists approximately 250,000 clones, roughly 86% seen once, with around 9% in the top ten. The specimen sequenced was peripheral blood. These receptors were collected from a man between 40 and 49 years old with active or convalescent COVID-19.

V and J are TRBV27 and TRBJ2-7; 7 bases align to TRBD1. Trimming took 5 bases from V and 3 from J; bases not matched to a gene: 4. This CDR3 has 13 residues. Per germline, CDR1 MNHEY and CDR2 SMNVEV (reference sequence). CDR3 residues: CASSRDSHYEQYF. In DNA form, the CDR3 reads TGTGCCAGCAGTCGGGACAGCCACTACGAGCAGTACTTC.

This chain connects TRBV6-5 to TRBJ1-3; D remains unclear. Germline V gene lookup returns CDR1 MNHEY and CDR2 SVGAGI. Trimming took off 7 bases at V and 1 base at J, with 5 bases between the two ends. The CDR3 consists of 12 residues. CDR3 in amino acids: CASTPSGNTIYF. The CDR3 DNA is TGTGCCAGCACCCCATCTGGAAACACCATATATTTT.

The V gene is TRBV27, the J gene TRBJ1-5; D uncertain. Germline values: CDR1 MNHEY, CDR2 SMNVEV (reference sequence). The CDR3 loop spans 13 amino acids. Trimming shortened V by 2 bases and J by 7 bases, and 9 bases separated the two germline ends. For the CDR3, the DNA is TGTGCCAGCAGTTTAGAGGGTACACAGCCCCAGCATTTT. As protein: CASSLEGTQPQHF.

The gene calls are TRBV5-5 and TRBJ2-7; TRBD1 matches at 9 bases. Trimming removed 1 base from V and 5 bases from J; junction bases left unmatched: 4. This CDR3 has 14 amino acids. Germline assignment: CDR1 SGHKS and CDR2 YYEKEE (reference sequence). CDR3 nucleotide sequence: TGTGCCAGCAGCTTGAGGACAGGGGAGGACGAGCAGTACTTC. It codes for CASSLRTGEDEQYF. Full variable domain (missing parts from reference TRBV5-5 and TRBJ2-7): DAGVTQSPTHLIKTRGQQVTLRCSPISGHKSVSWYQQVLGQGPQFIFQYYEKEERGRGNFPDRFSARQFPNYSSELNVNALLLGDSALYLCASSLRTGEDEQYFGPGTRLTVT.

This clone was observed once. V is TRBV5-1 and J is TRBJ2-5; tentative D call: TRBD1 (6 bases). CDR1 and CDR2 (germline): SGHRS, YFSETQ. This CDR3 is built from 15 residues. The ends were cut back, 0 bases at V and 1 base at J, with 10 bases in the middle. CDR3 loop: CASSLGQGPQETQYF. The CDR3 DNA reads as TGCGCCAGCAGCTTGGGCCAGGGGCCCCAAGAGACCCAGTACTTC.

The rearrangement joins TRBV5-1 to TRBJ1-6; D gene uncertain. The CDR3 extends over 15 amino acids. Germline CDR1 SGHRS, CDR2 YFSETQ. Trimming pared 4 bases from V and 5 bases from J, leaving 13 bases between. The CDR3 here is CASSQQVGDNSPLHF. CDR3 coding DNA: TGCGCCAGCAGCCAGCAGGTCGGGGATAATTCACCCCTCCACTTT.

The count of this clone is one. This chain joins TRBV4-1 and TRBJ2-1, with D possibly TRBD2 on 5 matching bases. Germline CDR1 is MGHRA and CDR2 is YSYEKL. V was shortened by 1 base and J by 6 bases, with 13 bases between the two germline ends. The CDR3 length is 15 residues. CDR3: CASSQGLLVINEQFF. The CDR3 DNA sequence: TGCGCCAGCAGCCAAGGACTACTGGTAATCAATGAGCAGTTCTTC.

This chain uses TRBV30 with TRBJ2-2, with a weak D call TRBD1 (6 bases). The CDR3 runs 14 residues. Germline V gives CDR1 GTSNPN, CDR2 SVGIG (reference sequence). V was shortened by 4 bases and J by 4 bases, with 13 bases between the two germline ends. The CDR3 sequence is CAWNQGFSTGELFF. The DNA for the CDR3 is TGTGCCTGGAACCAGGGGTTTAGCACCGGGGAGCTGTTTTTT.

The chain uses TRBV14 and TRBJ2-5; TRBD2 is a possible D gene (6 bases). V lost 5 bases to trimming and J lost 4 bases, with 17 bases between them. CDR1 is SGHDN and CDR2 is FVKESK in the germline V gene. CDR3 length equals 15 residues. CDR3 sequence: CASSTAISGRETQYF. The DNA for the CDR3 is TGTGCCAGCAGCACAGCCATTAGCGGCAGAGAGACCCAGTACTTC. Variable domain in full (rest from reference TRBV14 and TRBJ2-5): EAGVTQFPSHSVIEKGQTVTLRCDPISGHDNLYWYRRVMGKEIKFLLHFVKESKQDESGMPNNRFLAERTGGTYSTLKVQPAELEDSGVYFCASSTAISGRETQYFGPGTRLLVL.

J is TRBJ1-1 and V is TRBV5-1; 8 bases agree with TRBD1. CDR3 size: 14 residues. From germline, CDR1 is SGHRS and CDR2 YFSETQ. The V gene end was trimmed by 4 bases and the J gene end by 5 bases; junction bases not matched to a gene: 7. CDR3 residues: CASSEWTGSTEAFF. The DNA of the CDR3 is TGCGCCAGCAGCGAGTGGACAGGGTCGACTGAAGCTTTCTTT.

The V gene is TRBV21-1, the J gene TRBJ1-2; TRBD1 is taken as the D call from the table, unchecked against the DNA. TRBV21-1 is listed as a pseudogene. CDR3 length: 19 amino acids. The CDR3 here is CASSKAYRRIGRINYGYTF. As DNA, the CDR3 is TGTGCCAGCAGCAAAGCATATCGTCGAATTGGCAGGATTAACTATGGCTACACCTTC.

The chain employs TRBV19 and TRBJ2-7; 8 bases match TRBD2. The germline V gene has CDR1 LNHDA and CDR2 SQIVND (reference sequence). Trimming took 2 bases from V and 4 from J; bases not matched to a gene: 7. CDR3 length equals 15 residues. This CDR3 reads CASSISLAGAYEQYF. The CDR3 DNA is TGTGCCAGTAGTATAAGCCTAGCGGGTGCTTACGAGCAGTACTTC. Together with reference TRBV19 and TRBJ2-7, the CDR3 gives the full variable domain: DGGITQSPKYLFRKEGQNVTLSCEQNLNHDAMYWYRQDPGQGLRLIYYSQIVNDFQKGDIAEGYSVSREKKESFPLTVTSAQKNPTAFYLCASSISLAGAYEQYFGPGTRLTVT.

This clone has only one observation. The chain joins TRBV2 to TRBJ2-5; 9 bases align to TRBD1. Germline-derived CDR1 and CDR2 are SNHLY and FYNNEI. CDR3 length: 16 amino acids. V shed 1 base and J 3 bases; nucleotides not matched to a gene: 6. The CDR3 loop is CASSEGYRGRKETQYF. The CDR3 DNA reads TGTGCCAGCAGTGAAGGGTACAGGGGGCGGAAAGAGACCCAGTACTTC.

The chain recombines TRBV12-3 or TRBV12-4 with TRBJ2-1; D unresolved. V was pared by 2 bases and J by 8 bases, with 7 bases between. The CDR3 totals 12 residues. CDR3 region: CASSLRGDEQFF. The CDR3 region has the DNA TGTGCCAGCAGTTTAAGAGGCGATGAGCAGTTCTTC.

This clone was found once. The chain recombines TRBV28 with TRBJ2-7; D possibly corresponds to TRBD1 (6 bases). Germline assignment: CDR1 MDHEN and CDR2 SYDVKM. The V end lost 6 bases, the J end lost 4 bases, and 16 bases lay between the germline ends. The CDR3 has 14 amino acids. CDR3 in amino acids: CASSPGRGPYEQYF. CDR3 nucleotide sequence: TGTGCCAGCAGCCCCGGCAGGGGACCTTACGAGCAGTACTTC.

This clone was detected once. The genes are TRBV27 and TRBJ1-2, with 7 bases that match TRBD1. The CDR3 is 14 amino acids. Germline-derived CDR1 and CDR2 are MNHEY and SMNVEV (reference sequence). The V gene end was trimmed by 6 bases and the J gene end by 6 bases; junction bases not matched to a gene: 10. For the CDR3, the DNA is TGTGCCAGCAGCCCCTTGACAGGGCCGCATGGCTACACCTTC. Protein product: CASSPLTGPHGYTF.

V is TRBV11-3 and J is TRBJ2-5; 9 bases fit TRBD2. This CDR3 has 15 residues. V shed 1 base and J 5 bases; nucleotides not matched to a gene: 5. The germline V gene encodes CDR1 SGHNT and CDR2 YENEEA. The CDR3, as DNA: TGTGCCAGCAGCTTAGGGGGGACTAGCTTGGAGACCCAGTACTTC. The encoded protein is CASSLGGTSLETQYF.

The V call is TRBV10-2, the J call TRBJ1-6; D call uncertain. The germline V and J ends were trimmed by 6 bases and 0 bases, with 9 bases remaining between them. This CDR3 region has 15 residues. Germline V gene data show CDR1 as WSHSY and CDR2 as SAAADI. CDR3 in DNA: TGCGCCAGCAGGCAACAGAGCTCCTATAATTCACCCCTCCACTTT. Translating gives CASRQQSSYNSPLHF.